This record covers a single TCR beta chain. The same CDR3 arises from other DNA sequences in this sample as well. The data belong to a study of blood T cell repertoires in COVID-19. In the study overall: Material from acute and convalescent COVID-19 was sourced from the United States, Italy and Spain.

Original handling: Quantification of nucleated cells was approximated via reference gene primer amplification. Sequenced by immunoSEQ multiplex PCR; TCRdb stores in-frame clones only, minus some. The V and J calls and clone size are taken from that table; D and trimming were inferred from the DNA. The repertoire has approximately 180,000 clones, approximately 81% of them found once; the top ten carry roughly 20%. Germline trimming cut 0 bases from V and 4 bases from J; bases unmatched to any gene: 3. The CDR3 extends over 15 amino acids. The germline gives CDR1 MGHRA, CDR2 YSYEKL. The Seattle patients joined while their infection was active and were tracked longitudinally afterward.

The sample consisted of peripheral blood. J is TRBJ1-2 and V is TRBV4-1, with 9 bases identical to TRBD1. This TCR was sampled from a person aged 70 to 85 with COVID-19, enrolled during active disease. CDR3 amino acids: CASSQDPGQGYGYTF. The CDR3 DNA sequence: TGCGCCAGCAGCCAAGATCCGGGACAGGGCTATGGCTACACCTTC.